This TCR beta chain was captured by sequencing in a study of cytomegalovirus exposure and HLA in healthy donors. This CDR3 spans 16 amino acids. With V trimmed by 0 bases and J by 4 bases, 8 bases remained unmatched. The germline CDR1 and CDR2 sequences are SEHNR and FQNEAQ (reference sequence). Vbeta (60) and Jbeta (13) primers were used in the PCR. Produced via immunoSEQ multiplex PCR; TCRdb's table is partial and in-frame only. The table has around 300,000 clones, more than 55% seen once. This receptor was obtained from a female donor in good health and CMV-seronegative. Sequences were obtained from PBMCs. The V gene is TRBV7-9, the J gene TRBJ1-2; 7 bases match TRBD1. Here the CDR3 reads CASSLAGSGTAYGYTF. In nucleotides, the CDR3 is TGTGCCAGCAGCTTAGCGGGCTCCGGGACAGCCTATGGCTACACCTTC. Looking up the rest from reference TRBV7-9 and TRBJ1-2 gives the full variable domain: DTGVSQNPRHKITKRGQNVTFRCDPISEHNRLYWYRQTLGQGPEFLTYFQNEAQLEKSRLLSDRFSAERPKGSFSTLEIQRTEQGDSAMYLCASSLAGSGTAYGYTFGSGTRLTVV.